This TCR beta chain is from a study of blood T cell repertoires in COVID-19. Study overall: PBMCs, B-cell-depleted T cells, or T cells were the source of the cDNA or gDNA that made up the material.

Assay: immunoSEQ multiplex PCR; the TCRdb copy retains only in-frame clones and omits some. The sample contains hundreds of thousands of clones, 75% to 85% of which appear only once. Germline V gene data show CDR1 as SNHLY and CDR2 as FYNNEI. After removal of 7 bases from V and 3 bases from J, the junction contained 2 bases not matched to a gene. The CDR3 is made up of 13 amino acids. The sequence was collected from a woman aged 30 to 39 with COVID-19, enrolled during active disease. The sequencing input was peripheral blood. The J gene is TRBJ1-5, the V gene TRBV2; 8 positions agree with TRBD1. The CDR3 here is CASTGGDNQPQHF. As DNA, the CDR3 is TGTGCCAGCACAGGGGGCGACAATCAGCCCCAGCATTTT.